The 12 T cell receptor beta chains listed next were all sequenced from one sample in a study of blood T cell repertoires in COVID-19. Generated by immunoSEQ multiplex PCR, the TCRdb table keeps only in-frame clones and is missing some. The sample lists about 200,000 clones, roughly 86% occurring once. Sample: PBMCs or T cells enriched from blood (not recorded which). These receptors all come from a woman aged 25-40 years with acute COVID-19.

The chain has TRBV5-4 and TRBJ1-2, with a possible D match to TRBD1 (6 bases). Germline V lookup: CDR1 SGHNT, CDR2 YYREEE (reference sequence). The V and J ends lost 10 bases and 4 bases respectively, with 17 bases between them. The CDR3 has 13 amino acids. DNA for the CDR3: TGTGCCGTTGAGGGGGAAGGAGGCTATGGCTACACCTTC. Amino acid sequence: CAVEGEGGYGYTF.

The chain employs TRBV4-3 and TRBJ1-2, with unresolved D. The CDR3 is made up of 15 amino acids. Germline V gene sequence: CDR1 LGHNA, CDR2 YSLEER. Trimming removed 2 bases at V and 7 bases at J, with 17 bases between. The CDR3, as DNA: TGCGCCAGCAGCCAAAACCCCGCTGGGCTAATTGGCTACACCTTC. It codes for CASSQNPAGLIGYTF.

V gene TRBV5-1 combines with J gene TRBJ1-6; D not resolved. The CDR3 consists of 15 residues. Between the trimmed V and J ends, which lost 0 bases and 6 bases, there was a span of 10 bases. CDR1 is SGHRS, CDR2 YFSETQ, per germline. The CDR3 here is CASSLVEGSNSPLHF. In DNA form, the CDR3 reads TGCGCCAGCAGCTTGGTCGAGGGTTCTAATTCACCCCTCCACTTT.

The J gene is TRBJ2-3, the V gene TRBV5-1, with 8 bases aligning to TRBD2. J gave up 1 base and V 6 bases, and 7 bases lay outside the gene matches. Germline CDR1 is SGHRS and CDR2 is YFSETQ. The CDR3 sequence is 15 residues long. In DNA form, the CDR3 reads TGCGCCAGCAACGTACGGGGGGGTGGCACAGATACGCAGTATTTT. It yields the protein CASNVRGGGTDTQYF.

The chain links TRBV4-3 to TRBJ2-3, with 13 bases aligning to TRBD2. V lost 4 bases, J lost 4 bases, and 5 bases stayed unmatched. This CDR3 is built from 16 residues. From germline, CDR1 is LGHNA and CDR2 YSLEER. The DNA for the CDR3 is TGCGCCAGCAGCCGATCAGGGACTAGCGGGGCAGATACGCAGTATTTT. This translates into CASSRSGTSGADTQYF.

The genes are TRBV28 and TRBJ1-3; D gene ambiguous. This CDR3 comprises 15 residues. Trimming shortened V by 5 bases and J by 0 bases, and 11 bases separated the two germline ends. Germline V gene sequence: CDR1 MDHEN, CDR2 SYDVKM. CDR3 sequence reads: CASSPPAVSGNTIYF. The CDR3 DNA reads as TGTGCCAGCAGTCCCCCGGCGGTCTCTGGAAACACCATATATTTT.

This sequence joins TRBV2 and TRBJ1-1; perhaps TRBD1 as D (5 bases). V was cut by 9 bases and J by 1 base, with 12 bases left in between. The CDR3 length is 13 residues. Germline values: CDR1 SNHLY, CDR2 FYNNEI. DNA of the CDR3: TGTGCCAGGGCGGGGGAAAGGAACACTGAAGCTTTCTTT. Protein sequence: CARAGERNTEAFF.

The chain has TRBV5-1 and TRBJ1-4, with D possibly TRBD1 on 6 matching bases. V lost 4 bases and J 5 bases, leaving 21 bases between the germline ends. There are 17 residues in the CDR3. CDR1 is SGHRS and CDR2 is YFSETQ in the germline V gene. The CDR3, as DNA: TGCGCCAGCAGCCCGACCCACACGACAGGCGGGAATGAAAAACTGTTTTTT. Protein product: CASSPTHTTGGNEKLFF. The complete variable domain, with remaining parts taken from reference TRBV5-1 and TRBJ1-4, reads KAGVTQTPRYLIKTRGQQVTLSCSPISGHRSVSWYQQTPGQGLQFLFEYFSETQRNKGNFPGRFSGRQFSNSRSEMNVSTLELGDSALYLCASSPTHTTGGNEKLFFGSGTQLSVL.

The CDR3 nucleotides are TGTGCCAGCGCATTTCAGGGGGCGGCCACTGAAGCTTTCTTT. The encoded protein is CASAFQGAATEAFF. The chain has TRBV7-2 and TRBJ1-1; 8 bases map to TRBD1. The CDR3 is 14 residues long. Germline assignment: CDR1 SGHTA and CDR2 FQGNSA. Losses at the gene ends were 8 bases for V and 4 bases for J; bases not matched to a gene: 9.

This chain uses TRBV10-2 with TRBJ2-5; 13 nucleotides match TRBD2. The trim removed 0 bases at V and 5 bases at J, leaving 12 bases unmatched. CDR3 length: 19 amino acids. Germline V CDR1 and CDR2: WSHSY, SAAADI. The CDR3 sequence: CASSESSGLAGDAGETQYF. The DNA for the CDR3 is TGCGCCAGCAGTGAGTCGAGCGGACTAGCGGGGGACGCGGGTGAGACCCAGTACTTC.

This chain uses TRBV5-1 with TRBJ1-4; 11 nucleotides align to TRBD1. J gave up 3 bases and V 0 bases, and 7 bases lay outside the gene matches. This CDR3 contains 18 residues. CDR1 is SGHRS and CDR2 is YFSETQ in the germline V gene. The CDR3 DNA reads TGCGCCAGCAGCTTGGCCCGGACAGGGGGCGAGTCTAATGAAAAACTGTTTTTT. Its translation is CASSLARTGGESNEKLFF.

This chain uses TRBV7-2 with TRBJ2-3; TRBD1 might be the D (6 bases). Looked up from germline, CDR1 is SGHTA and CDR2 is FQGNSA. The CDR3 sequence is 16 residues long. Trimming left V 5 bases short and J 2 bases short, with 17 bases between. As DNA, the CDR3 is TGTGCCAGCAGCCAAATCCCAGGACAGAACACAGATACGCAGTATTTT. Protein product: CASSQIPGQNTDTQYF.